What follows are 31 T cell receptor beta chains derived from one specimen sequenced in a study of T cell clonality in common variable immunodeficiency. Some clones are missing from TCRdb's copy, which holds only in-frame ones; the method was immunoSEQ multiplex PCR. The profile covers about 35,000 clones, none occurring a single time. The sequencing sample was made of peripheral blood mononuclear cells. These receptors were obtained from a person between 18 and 75 years old in good health.

This clone was detected many times. The CDR3 end lies 3 residues beyond the end of the read and is filled in from the germline J gene. The V gene is TRBV11-2, the J gene TRBJ1-1; 8 bases are a match to TRBD1. Germline CDR1 is SGHAT and CDR2 is FQNNGV. Losses at the gene ends were 5 bases for V and 5 bases for J; bases not matched to a gene: 4. This CDR3 is built from 13 residues. Here the CDR3 reads CASSPGGWTEAFF. CDR3 DNA (partial): TGTGCCAGCAGCCCAGGGGGCTGGACTGAA.

This clone was counted only a few times. Read coverage stops 3 residues before the CDR3 terminus; the germline J gene supplies the remainder. This chain links TRBV19 with TRBJ1-2; D is unresolved. The germline V gene encodes CDR1 LNHDA and CDR2 SQIVND (reference sequence). This CDR3 has 16 amino acids. The CDR3 bases that were read are TGTGCCAGTCGCTCCTCGGCAGCGGGAGGGATCAATGAC. Its protein is CASRSSAAGGIND. The full-length CDR3 reads as CASRSSAAGGINDYTF.

This clone was counted ten times or more. The germline gene is not matched at one end of the junction; a read error may be the cause. The read comes to an end 3 residues before the CDR3 does, leaving the germline J gene to fill in the end. The gene calls are TRBV11-2 and TRBJ2-7; TRBD1 aligns across 7 bases. The V gene's germline CDR1 is SGHAT and CDR2 FQNNGV. The CDR3 loop spans 14 amino acids. The CDR3 sequence: CANSPGQFLYEQYF. The sequenced part of the CDR3 DNA is TGTGCCAACAGCCCGGGACAGTTCCTCTACGAG.

This clone was detected ten times or more. The read stops 3 residues short of the end of the CDR3; the missing end is completed from the germline J gene. This chain connects TRBV5-1 to TRBJ2-5; 8 positions agree with TRBD2. The V gene's germline CDR1 is SGHRS and CDR2 YFSETQ. V lost 4 bases and J lost 2; bases outside the gene matches: 10. The CDR3 sequence is 16 residues long. CDR3 sequence reads: CASSLGLASTQETQYF. The CDR3 bases that were read are TGCGCCAGCAGCCTCGGACTAGCTTCGACTCAAGAGACC. The whole variable domain, filled in from reference TRBV5-1 and TRBJ2-5, reads KAGVTQTPRYLIKTRGQQVTLSCSPISGHRSVSWYQQTPGQGLQFLFEYFSETQRNKGNFPGRFSGRQFSNSRSEMNVSTLELGDSALYLCASSLGLASTQETQYFGPGTRLLVL.

This clone was detected only a few times. The read ends 3 residues shy of where the CDR3 ends; the end is completed using the germline J gene. The chain recombines TRBV7-9 with TRBJ2-2, with a weak D call TRBD1 (5 bases). The CDR3 is 11 amino acids. The germline CDR1 and CDR2 sequences are SEHNR and FQNEAQ (reference sequence). The DNA read from the CDR3 is TGTGCCAGCTCTGGGGCCAACGTG. This codes for CASSGANV. The whole CDR3 sequence reads CASSGANVLFF.

This clone has just a few counts. Sequencing ends 3 residues short of the CDR3 end; the germline J gene provides the rest. This rearrangement joins TRBV7-9 to TRBJ1-4, with TRBD1 as a possible D gene (5 bases). Germline V gene data show CDR1 as SEHNR and CDR2 as FQNEAQ (reference sequence). The CDR3 runs 15 residues. CDR3 bases read: TGTGCCAGCAGCCTGGGGGGTGGGTATAATTCACCA. It yields the protein CASSLGGGYNSP. The full CDR3 reads CASSLGGGYNSPLFF.

This clone was recorded many times. The CDR3 end lies 3 residues beyond the end of the read and is filled in from the germline J gene. The chain uses TRBV19 and TRBJ2-3; TRBD1 aligns across 7 bases. This CDR3 has 14 amino acids. Germline trimming cut 6 bases from V and 0 bases from J; bases unmatched to any gene: 3. Germline lookup yields CDR1 LNHDA and CDR2 SQIVND (reference sequence). CDR3 bases read: TGTGCCAGTAGCGCGACAGGGAGCACAGATACG. This gives the protein CASSATGSTDT. The whole CDR3 reads CASSATGSTDTQYF.

This clone was picked up many times. Coverage ceases 3 residues before the CDR3 finishes, and the germline J gene fills in the end. The chain links TRBV5-1 to TRBJ1-2, with 8 bases matching TRBD1. The germline V gene has CDR1 SGHRS and CDR2 YFSETQ. V shed 3 bases, J shed 4 bases, and the junction held 2 bases outside the gene matches. This CDR3 is built from 13 residues. The CDR3 bases that were read are TGCGCCAGCAGCTCGGACAGGGCCTATGGC. Residues: CASSSDRAYG. The whole CDR3 is CASSSDRAYGYTF. The entire variable domain, with the rest obtained from reference TRBV5-1 and TRBJ1-2, is as follows: KAGVTQTPRYLIKTRGQQVTLSCSPISGHRSVSWYQQTPGQGLQFLFEYFSETQRNKGNFPGRFSGRQFSNSRSEMNVSTLELGDSALYLCASSSDRAYGYTFGSGTRLTVV.

This clone has at least ten counts. The read ends 3 residues shy of where the CDR3 ends; the end is completed using the germline J gene. V and J are TRBV12-3 or TRBV12-4 and TRBJ1-5; D possibly corresponds to TRBD1 (5 bases). The CDR3 has 16 residues. Trimming left V 0 bases short and J 4 bases short, with 13 bases between. Partial CDR3 DNA: TGTGCCAGCAGTTTAGCGCTGGGGACTGTGAATCAGCCC. Amino acid sequence: CASSLALGTVNQP. In full, the CDR3 is CASSLALGTVNQPQHF.

The sample holds many counts of this clone. The read is 3 residues too short to cover the CDR3 end, so that end is filled in from the germline J gene. The chain has TRBV2 and TRBJ2-2; 7 bases are shared with TRBD1. There are 15 residues in the CDR3. Unmatched junction bases numbered 6, after V lost 6 bases and J lost 2 bases. Germline-derived CDR1 and CDR2 are SNHLY and FYNNEI. CDR3 sequence reads: CASRIQGPNTGELFF. The DNA read from the CDR3 is TGTGCCAGCAGGATACAGGGGCCCAACACCGGGGAG.

This clone occurred many times. Sequencing ends 3 residues short of the CDR3 end; the germline J gene provides the rest. V is TRBV20-1 and J is TRBJ2-3; a weak D match, TRBD2 (6 bases). V was clipped by 3 bases and J by 4 bases, with 14 bases between them. CDR3 length: 14 residues. In germline, CDR1 is DFQATT, CDR2 SNEGSKA (reference sequence). CDR3 DNA (partial): TGCAGTGCTAGGGGACTCCTTGCCCCAGATACG. Translation gives CSARGLLAPDT. The entire CDR3 protein reads CSARGLLAPDTQYF.

This clone was picked up many times. The read ends 3 residues before the CDR3 terminus; that terminus is restored from the germline J gene. The chain carries TRBV14 and TRBJ2-7, with a weak D call TRBD2 (6 bases). The length of the CDR3 is 14 residues. The ends were cut back, 4 bases at V and 3 bases at J, with 13 bases in the middle. The germline CDR1 and CDR2 sequences are SGHDN and FVKESK. CDR3 in amino acids: CASSPRASVYEQYF. The CDR3 DNA, read in part, is TGTGCCAGCAGCCCCCGGGCTAGCGTCTACGAG.

In its sample, this clone was seen many times. The read finishes 3 residues shy of the CDR3 end, and the germline J gene is used to complete it. The chain joins TRBV19 to TRBJ2-2; 9 positions match TRBD1. This CDR3 spans 17 amino acids. The ends lost 7 bases at V and 3 bases at J; junction bases unmatched: 12. Germline loops: CDR1 LNHDA, CDR2 SQIVND (reference sequence). CDR3 loop: CASTPPTGGADTGELFF. The sequenced CDR3 bases are TGTGCCAGTACCCCCCCTACAGGGGGCGCGGACACCGGGGAG.

By sample fraction, this clone is medium-sized. The CDR3 here is CASSRTRIGDTQYF. The sequenced CDR3 bases are TGTGCCAGCAGTAGGACTCGCATCGGAGATACG. J is TRBJ2-3 and V is TRBV6-2 or TRBV6-3; TRBD2 might be the D (5 bases). The CDR3 end is not reached by the read, which stops 3 residues before it; the germline J gene fills it in. CDR1 MNHEY and CDR2 SVGEGT come from the germline V gene. CDR3 size: 14 residues. V was clipped by 5 bases and J by 5 bases, with 14 bases between them.

This clone appeared many times. The read finishes 3 residues shy of the CDR3 end, and the germline J gene is used to complete it. The V and J genes are TRBV20-1 and TRBJ2-1, with 12 bases that match TRBD2. The CDR3 sequence is 14 residues long. With V trimmed by 4 bases and J by 5 bases, 3 bases remained unmatched. CDR1 is DFQATT and CDR2 is SNEGSKA in the germline V gene (reference sequence). CDR3 protein: CSAMTSGRDNEQFF. The sequenced CDR3 bases are TGCAGTGCTATGACTAGCGGGAGAGACAATGAG.

Worth noting for this clone: The CDR3 is cut off 3 residues early in the read; its end comes from the germline J gene. The chain is built from TRBV11-2 and TRBJ1-2; D remains unclear. The CDR3 contains 14 residues. Germline assignment: CDR1 SGHAT and CDR2 FQNNGV. The chain's CDR3 is CASSLASFQETYTF. The sequenced CDR3 bases are TGTGCCAGCAGCTTAGCTAGCTTCCAAGAGACC.

This clone was picked up many times. The read stops 3 residues short of the end of the CDR3; the missing end is completed from the germline J gene. This sequence joins TRBV20-1 and TRBJ2-5; TRBD2 matches 9 bases. Germline assignment: CDR1 DFQATT and CDR2 SNEGSKA (reference sequence). The CDR3 loop spans 15 amino acids. The V segment lost 3 bases and the J segment 1 base; nucleotides outside the gene matches: 6. The CDR3 DNA, read in part, is TGCAGTGCTAGTCGATCTAGCGGGGTCCAAGAGACC. Protein: CSASRSSGVQET. The entire CDR3 is CSASRSSGVQETQYF.

In this sample, this clone turned up a few times. The read comes to an end 3 residues before the CDR3 does, leaving the germline J gene to fill in the end. The V gene is TRBV20-1, the J gene TRBJ2-1; the match to TRBD2 covers 12 bases. The CDR3 runs to 12 residues. CDR1 is DFQATT and CDR2 is SNEGSKA in the germline V gene (reference sequence). The CDR3 here is CGASGGVNEQFF. The sequenced CDR3 bases are TGCGGGGCTAGCGGGGGGGTCAATGAG.

This clone was seen repeatedly, ten times or more. The read ends 3 residues shy of where the CDR3 ends; the end is completed using the germline J gene. V usage is TRBV9 and J usage is TRBJ2-7; D perhaps matches TRBD2 (5 bases). This CDR3 region has 15 residues. Per germline, CDR1 SGDLS and CDR2 YYNGEE. V lost 0 bases, J lost 3 bases, and 13 bases lay in between. The CDR3 spells CASSVAGLEGYEQYF. The DNA read from the CDR3 is TGTGCCAGCAGCGTAGCTGGACTTGAGGGCTACGAG.

Worth noting for this clone: The CDR3 end lies 3 residues beyond the end of the read and is filled in from the germline J gene. Other DNA sequences in the same sample also yield this CDR3. The chain combines TRBV2 with TRBJ1-5, with 10 bases aligning to TRBD1. J was trimmed by 4 bases and V by 2 bases; bases with no gene match: 11. In germline, CDR1 is SNHLY, CDR2 FYNNEI. CDR3 length: 18 amino acids. The sequenced CDR3 bases are TGTGCCAGCAGTGAATATAGGAGACGGGACAGGGGTAATCAGCCC. Translating gives CASSEYRRRDRGNQP. The whole CDR3 sequence reads CASSEYRRRDRGNQPQHF.

This clone came up many times. The read falls 3 residues short of the CDR3 end, and the missing part is taken from the germline J gene. V gene TRBV5-1 combines with J gene TRBJ2-3; 8 positions match TRBD1. The CDR3 has 14 residues. Germline lookup yields CDR1 SGHRS and CDR2 YFSETQ. Trimming removed 5 bases from V and 8 bases from J; junction bases left unmatched: 10. The CDR3 reads CASSPGTGLGTQYF. The sequenced part of the CDR3 DNA is TGCGCCAGCAGTCCCGGGACAGGTCTAGGTACG.

In this sample, this clone turned up many times. Read sequence stops 3 residues before the CDR3 end, and the germline J gene provides the missing end. This sequence joins TRBV9 and TRBJ2-2; D gene ambiguous. In germline, CDR1 is SGDLS, CDR2 YYNGEE. The CDR3 consists of 13 residues. V was clipped by 2 bases and J by 4 bases, with 6 bases between them. Here the CDR3 reads CASSVVLTGELFF. CDR3 DNA (partial): TGTGCCAGCAGCGTTGTACTCACCGGGGAG.

The table lists this clone with many counts. The CDR3 end lies 3 residues beyond the end of the read and is filled in from the germline J gene. The chain links TRBV29-1 to TRBJ2-3; TRBD2 matches at 13 bases. The CDR3 is 15 residues long. CDR1 SQVTM and CDR2 ANQGSEA come from the germline V gene. V trimming: 8 bases; J trimming: 3 bases; junction bases outside the gene matches: 8. CDR3 in amino acids: CSSAGLAGRTDTQYF. Partial CDR3 DNA: TGCAGCAGTGCGGGACTAGCGGGAAGGACAGATACG.

This clone was detected many times. The CDR3 end lies 3 residues beyond the end of the read and is filled in from the germline J gene. The rearrangement links TRBV5-1 to TRBJ2-2; 15 bases fit TRBD2. From germline, CDR1 is SGHRS and CDR2 YFSETQ. Unmatched junction bases numbered 4, after V lost 4 bases and J lost 0 bases. CDR3 length: 18 residues. The CDR3: CASSPGLAGGPNTGELFF. The part of the CDR3 DNA that was read is TGCGCCAGCAGCCCGGGACTAGCGGGAGGCCCGAACACCGGGGAG.

This clone was seen repeatedly, ten times or more. The read ends 3 residues before the CDR3 terminus; that terminus is restored from the germline J gene. The chain employs TRBV29-1 and TRBJ1-2; TRBD1 might be the D (5 bases). CDR1 and CDR2 (germline): SQVTM, ANQGSEA. V lost 6 bases and J 0 bases, leaving 11 bases between the germline ends. This CDR3 has 13 amino acids. Here the CDR3 reads CSVVSGSNYGYTF. The sequenced part of the CDR3 DNA is TGCAGCGTGGTATCAGGGTCTAACTATGGC.

This clone was seen repeatedly, ten times or more. With the read ending 3 residues before the CDR3 end, the germline J gene is used to fill in that end. V is TRBV20-1 and J is TRBJ2-3; D possibly corresponds to TRBD2 (5 bases). V lost 1 base, J lost 0 bases, and 17 bases lay in between. Germline CDR1 DFQATT, CDR2 SNEGSKA (reference sequence). The CDR3 runs 17 residues. CDR3 DNA (partial): TGCAGTGCTAGAGCCGGACTTGGTCGCCTTAGCACAGATACG. It is translated as CSARAGLGRLSTDT. The full-length CDR3 reads as CSARAGLGRLSTDTQYF.

This clone was recorded at least ten times. The missing CDR3 end, 3 residues past where the read stops, is filled in from the germline J gene. V is TRBV28 and J is TRBJ2-7, with TRBD1 as a possible D gene (6 bases). The germline CDR1 and CDR2 sequences are MDHEN and SYDVKM. Trimming stripped 6 bases from V and 2 bases from J, with 17 bases between. The CDR3 is 15 amino acids. CDR3 sequence: CASRRLQGITYEQYF. The CDR3 DNA, read in part, is TGTGCCAGCAGAAGGTTACAGGGAATTACCTACGAG.

As to this clone: The observed sequence ends 3 residues before the CDR3 terminus, with the missing tail filled in from the germline J gene. The rearrangement uses TRBV20-1 and TRBJ2-3, with TRBD1 matching over 10 bases. The CDR3 consists of 15 residues. Germline CDR1 DFQATT, CDR2 SNEGSKA (reference sequence). CDR3 sequence: CSAVASGTGDQPQYF. The DNA read from the CDR3 is TGCAGTGCAGTGGCGTCCGGGACAGGGGACCAGCCG.

Of note for this clone: The CDR3 end falls 3 residues outside the read, so it is completed with the germline J gene. V gene TRBV5-1 combines with J gene TRBJ2-7; TRBD1 agrees at 10 bases. The V gene's germline CDR1 is SGHRS and CDR2 YFSETQ. The CDR3 covers 15 residues. Germline trimming cut 7 bases from V and 3 bases from J; bases unmatched to any gene: 10. CDR3 region: CASSPGTGVVYEQYF. The covered CDR3 bases are TGCGCCAGCTCCCCCGGGACAGGGGTTGTCTACGAG. Using reference TRBV5-1 and TRBJ2-7 for the parts outside the CDR3, the full variable domain is KAGVTQTPRYLIKTRGQQVTLSCSPISGHRSVSWYQQTPGQGLQFLFEYFSETQRNKGNFPGRFSGRQFSNSRSEMNVSTLELGDSALYLCASSPGTGVVYEQYFGPGTRLTVT.

This clone was seen many times. The sequence runs out 3 residues before the end of the CDR3; the remainder is reconstructed from the germline J gene. This chain joins TRBV10-3 and TRBJ2-7; 9 bases align to TRBD1. After removal of 0 bases from V and 4 bases from J, the junction contained 10 bases not matched to a gene. The CDR3 is 17 residues long. Germline assignment: CDR1 ENHRY and CDR2 SYGVKD. The CDR3 DNA, read in part, is TGTGCCATCAGTGAGTCTGTGCCGGGACAGGGACCATACGAG. This sequence encodes CAISESVPGQGPYE. The whole CDR3 reads CAISESVPGQGPYEQYF.

In its sample, this clone was seen a few times. A much larger clone differs from this one at a single base, so this may be a read error. The read gets to within 3 residues of the CDR3 end, and the germline J gene fills in the rest. This chain links TRBV30 with TRBJ2-3, with unresolved D. CDR3 length: 14 residues. The germline CDR1 and CDR2 sequences are GTSNPN and SVGIG (reference sequence). Here the CDR3 reads CAWSVSTTAQPQYF. Incomplete CDR3 DNA: TGTGCCTGGAGTGTATCAACAACAGCTCAGCCG.